This T cell receptor (beta chain) was retrieved from a study of sequential checkpoint blockade in melanoma. For the study at large: Both treatment sequences were followed by maintenance nivolumab. DNA from about a hundred pretreatment tumor samples underwent TCRβ immunosequencing. Matched biopsies came pretreatment and at week 13 for 20 to 25 patients.

The repertoire was sequenced with immunoSEQ multiplex PCR; TCRdb's copy has only in-frame clones and lacks some. Of tens of thousands of clones in the sample, roughly 32% are singletons; the top ten hold less than 2%. This clone has a handful of counts. Indicated treatment: randomized to nivolumab then ipilimumab (arm A) or the reverse (arm B). DNA-damaging chemotherapy had not been given to any patient beforehand. Between the trimmed V and J ends, which lost 6 bases and 5 bases, there was a span of 26 bases. CDR3 length equals 18 residues. Germline CDR1 is LNHDA and CDR2 is SQIVND (reference sequence).

The source is a human donor with melanoma. The chain couples TRBV19 to TRBJ2-1; D could derive from TRBD1 or TRBD2 (6 bases each). Specimen: tumor tissue (inferred from file names), collected from a patient given nivolumab and ipilimumab in sequence. The CDR3 region is CASSQIFGGSGDHNEQFF. CDR3 nucleotides: TGTGCCAGTAGCCAAATCTTCGGGGGCAGCGGAGACCACAATGAGCAGTTCTTC.